These T cell receptor beta chains were read from a single sample in a study of Graves' ophthalmopathy and Graves' hyperthyroidism. TCRdb recomputed calls from the multiplex PCR reads with MiXCR, one row per CDR3 protein. The sample carries 450,000 to 600,000 distinct CDR3 sequences, about two fifths recorded once. Sample: peripheral blood or thyroid tissue (not recorded which). Every receptor here comes from an adult man with Graves' hyperthyroidism. Each CDR3 is given with its conserved first and last residue. The D gene is left open where the match is weak. Clone size is stated in some rows and not others, as once, few, many or a class when expanded.

abundance: many
d_gene: -
j_gene: TRBJ2-7
v_gene: TRBV10-1
CDR3nt: TGCGCCAGCAGCCCTGGACAGTCCAGCGAGCAGTACTTC
CDR3aa: CASSPGQSSEQYF

abundance: -
d_gene: -
j_gene: TRBJ2-7
v_gene: TRBV14
CDR3nt: TGTGCCAGCAGCCATGTCGGGACAAACTACGAGCAGTACTTC
CDR3aa: CASSHVGTNYEQYF

abundance: many
d_gene: -
j_gene: TRBJ1-1
v_gene: TRBV12-3/TRBV12-4
CDR3nt: TGTGCCAGCAGCCGGACAGCGATCCCTTTCTTT
CDR3aa: CASSRTAIPFF

abundance: -
d_gene: -
j_gene: TRBJ2-3
v_gene: TRBV20-1
CDR3nt: TGCAGTGCTAGGGGGGGGGCCTCCCGCACAGATACGCAGTATTTT
CDR3aa: CSARGGASRTDTQYF

abundance: many
d_gene: -
j_gene: TRBJ2-7
v_gene: TRBV7-8
CDR3nt: TGTGCCAGCAGCCCTCGAACCACAGGGTTTTACGAGCAGTACTTC
CDR3aa: CASSPRTTGFYEQYF

abundance: -
d_gene: -
j_gene: TRBJ1-4
v_gene: TRBV2
CDR3nt: TGTGCCAGCAGTGAAAACTGGGGCGAAAAACTGTTTTTT
CDR3aa: CASSENWGEKLFF

abundance: -
d_gene: TRBD1
j_gene: TRBJ1-5
v_gene: TRBV7-9
CDR3nt: TGTGCCAGCAGCTTCCGGGACAGGGGGCCTGGTCAGCCCCAGCATTTT
CDR3aa: CASSFRDRGPGQPQHF

abundance: few
d_gene: TRBD1
j_gene: TRBJ2-7
v_gene: TRBV6-6
CDR3nt: TGTGCCAGCAGCCGATCCTACAGGGGTTTTCACGAGCAGTACTTC
CDR3aa: CASSRSYRGFHEQYF

abundance: medium-sized
d_gene: TRBD1
j_gene: TRBJ1-3
v_gene: TRBV25-1
CDR3nt: TGTGCCAGCAGCGAAGGGACAGGGGTTTACACCATATATTTT
CDR3aa: CASSEGTGVYTIYF

abundance: many
d_gene: -
j_gene: TRBJ2-2
v_gene: TRBV20-1
CDR3nt: TGCAGTGCCCGCCTGACGAGCGGAGGGGAGCTGTTTTTT
CDR3aa: CSARLTSGGELFF

abundance: many
d_gene: -
j_gene: TRBJ1-1
v_gene: TRBV29-1
CDR3nt: TGCAGCGTTGACCCCACAGAGGGACGGGGACTGAACACTGAAGCTTTCTTT
CDR3aa: CSVDPTEGRGLNTEAFF

abundance: many
d_gene: TRBD1
j_gene: TRBJ1-5
v_gene: TRBV12-3/TRBV12-4
CDR3nt: TGTGCCAGCAGTCCTCTGACAGGGGGCAGCAATCAGCCCCAGCATTTT
CDR3aa: CASSPLTGGSNQPQHF

abundance: many
d_gene: -
j_gene: TRBJ2-2
v_gene: TRBV12-3/TRBV12-4
CDR3nt: TGTGCCAGCAATCTTGGGCTGAACACCGGGGAGCTGTTTTTT
CDR3aa: CASNLGLNTGELFF

abundance: few
d_gene: -
j_gene: TRBJ2-7
v_gene: TRBV12-5
CDR3nt: TGTGCTAGTGGTTTGGCCATCGAGCAGTACTTC
CDR3aa: CASGLAIEQYF

abundance: many
d_gene: -
j_gene: TRBJ1-2
v_gene: TRBV7-8
CDR3nt: TGTGCCAGCAGCCCGTCGACAGACCTATGGCGGTACACCTTC
CDR3aa: CASSPSTDLWRYTF

abundance: -
d_gene: TRBD2
j_gene: TRBJ2-7
v_gene: TRBV6-1
CDR3nt: TGCGCCAGCGAGGGGACTAGCGGGAGCTCCTACGAGCAGTACTTC
CDR3aa: CASEGTSGSSYEQYF

abundance: many
d_gene: -
j_gene: TRBJ2-7
v_gene: TRBV24-1
CDR3nt: TGTGCCAGTGCCCAGGGCGGGCCCCCCTACGAGCAGTACTTC
CDR3aa: CASAQGGPPYEQYF